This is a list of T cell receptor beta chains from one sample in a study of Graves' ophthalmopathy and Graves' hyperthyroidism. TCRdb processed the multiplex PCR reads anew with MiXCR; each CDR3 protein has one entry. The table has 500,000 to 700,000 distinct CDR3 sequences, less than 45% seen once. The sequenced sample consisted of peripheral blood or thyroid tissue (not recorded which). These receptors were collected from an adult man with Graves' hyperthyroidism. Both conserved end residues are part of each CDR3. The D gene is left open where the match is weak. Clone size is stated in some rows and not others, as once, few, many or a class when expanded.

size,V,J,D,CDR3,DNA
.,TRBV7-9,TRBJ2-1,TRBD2,CASALAGASNEQFF,TGTGCTAGCGCACTAGCGGGAGCCTCCAATGAGCAGTTCTTC
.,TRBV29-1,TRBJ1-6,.,CSEQGQWYSPLHF,TGCAGCGAGCAGGGGCAGTGGTATTCACCCCTCCACTTT
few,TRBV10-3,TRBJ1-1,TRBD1,CAITFLPGQGMNTEAFF,TGTGCCATCACATTCTTACCGGGACAGGGGATGAACACTGAAGCTTTCTTT
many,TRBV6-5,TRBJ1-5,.,CASRRTGRNQPQHF,TGTGCCAGCAGACGCACAGGGCGCAATCAGCCCCAGCATTTT
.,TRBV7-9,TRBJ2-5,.,CASSLKGVSPQYF,TGTGCCAGCAGCTTAAAAGGAGTGAGCCCCCAGTACTTC
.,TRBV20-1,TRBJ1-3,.,CSARPDSGNTIYF,TGCAGTGCTAGACCGGACTCTGGAAACACCATATATTTT
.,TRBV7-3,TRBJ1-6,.,CASSGGRTNSPLHF,TGTGCCAGCAGCGGAGGGCGCACCAATTCACCCCTCCACTTT
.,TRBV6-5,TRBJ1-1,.,CASSYSGTVAFF,TGTGCCAGCAGTTACTCCGGTACCGTAGCTTTCTTT
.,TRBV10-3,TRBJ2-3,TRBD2,CAISESRGGPEDTQYF,TGTGCCATCAGTGAGTCGAGGGGAGGGCCCGAAGATACGCAGTATTTT
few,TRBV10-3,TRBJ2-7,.,CAISDSVGSYEQYF,TGTGCCATCAGTGATTCCGTAGGTAGCTACGAGCAGTACTTC
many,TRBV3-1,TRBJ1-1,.,CASSQDGRPNGHEAFF,TGTGCCAGCAGCCAAGACGGCAGGCCGAACGGTCATGAAGCTTTCTTT
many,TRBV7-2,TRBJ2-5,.,CASNFDRTKGETQYF,TGTGCCAGCAACTTCGACCGAACCAAAGGGGAGACCCAGTACTTC
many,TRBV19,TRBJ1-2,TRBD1,CASSSVLGDRAGHGYTF,TGTGCCAGTAGTTCTGTCCTCGGGGACAGGGCTGGGCATGGCTACACCTTC
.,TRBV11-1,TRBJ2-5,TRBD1,CASSPHGQGESQETQYF,TGTGCCAGCTCACCACATGGACAGGGGGAAAGCCAAGAGACCCAGTACTTC
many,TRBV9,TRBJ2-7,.,CASSVAAGETYEQYF,TGTGCCAGCAGCGTAGCGGCAGGGGAGACCTACGAGCAGTACTTC
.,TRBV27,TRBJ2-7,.,CASSFSVGEQYF,TGTGCCAGCAGTTTTTCAGTCGGCGAGCAGTACTTC
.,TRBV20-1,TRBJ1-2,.,CSASSPAGIFGYTF,TGCAGTGCCAGTAGTCCCGCAGGGATCTTCGGCTACACCTTC
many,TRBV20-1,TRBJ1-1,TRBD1,CSAGDRAGTEAFF,TGCAGTGCCGGCGACAGGGCAGGGACTGAAGCTTTCTTT
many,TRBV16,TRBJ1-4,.,CASSYSSNEKLFF,TGTGCCAGCAGCTACAGCTCTAATGAAAAACTGTTTTTT
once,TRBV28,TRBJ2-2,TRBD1,CASSSLGTANTGELFF,TGTGCCAGCAGTTCCCTCGGGACAGCGAACACCGGGGAGCTGTTTTTT
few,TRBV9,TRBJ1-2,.,CASSLPWGERAGGYTF,TGTGCCAGCAGTTTACCCTGGGGGGAGCGGGCGGGTGGCTACACCTTC
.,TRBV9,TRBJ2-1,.,CASSVPGSGEQFF,TGTGCCAGCAGCGTTCCGGGTTCGGGTGAGCAGTTCTTC
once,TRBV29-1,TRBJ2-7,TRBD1,CSVGTGDLFTTYEQYF,TGCAGCGTCGGGACAGGGGATCTATTTACCACCTACGAGCAGTACTTC
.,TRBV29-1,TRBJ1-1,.,CSARAGGQTEAFF,TGCAGCGCCCGGGCGGGAGGTCAAACTGAAGCTTTCTTT
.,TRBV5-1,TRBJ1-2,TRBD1,CASSLEAGGNGYTF,TGCGCCAGCAGCTTGGAGGCAGGGGGGAATGGCTACACCTTC
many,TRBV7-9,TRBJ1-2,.,CASSLAQVRGYTF,TGTGCCAGCAGCTTAGCACAGGTTCGTGGCTACACCTTC
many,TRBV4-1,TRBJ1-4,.,CASSPVVLEKLFF,TGCGCCAGCAGCCCTGTCGTTCTCGAAAAACTGTTTTTT
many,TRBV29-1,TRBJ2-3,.,CSVVWLGDTQYF,TGCAGCGTTGTCTGGCTGGGAGATACGCAGTATTTT
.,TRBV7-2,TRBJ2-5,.,CASSLGSRVQETQYF,TGTGCCAGCAGTTTGGGGTCCAGGGTACAAGAGACCCAGTACTTC
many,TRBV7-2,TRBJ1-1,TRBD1,CASSRNRGVVTEAFF,TGTGCCAGCAGCAGAAACAGGGGGGTAGTCACTGAAGCTTTCTTT
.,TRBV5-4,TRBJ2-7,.,CASSSQGLGLYEQYF,TGTGCCAGCAGCTCGCAGGGATTGGGGCTCTACGAGCAGTACTTC
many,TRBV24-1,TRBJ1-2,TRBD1,CATSDWPGTAVNYGYTF,TGTGCCACCAGTGATTGGCCAGGGACAGCGGTAAACTATGGCTACACCTTC
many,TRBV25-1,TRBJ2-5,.,CASSRRETQYF,TGTGCCAGCAGTCGGAGGGAGACCCAGTACTTC
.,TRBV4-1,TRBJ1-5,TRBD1,CASSQSRDRATQPQHF,TGCGCCAGCAGCCAAAGCCGGGACAGGGCTACTCAGCCCCAGCATTTT
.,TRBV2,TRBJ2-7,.,CASSRGSSDDEQYF,TGTGCCAGCAGCCGGGGGTCTAGCGACGATGAGCAGTACTTC
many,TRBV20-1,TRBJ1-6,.,CSARDETGGSPLHF,TGCAGTGCTAGAGATGAGACAGGAGGGTCACCCCTCCACTTT
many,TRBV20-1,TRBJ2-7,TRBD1,CSAESDREHSYEQYF,TGCAGTGCTGAGTCGGACAGGGAGCACTCCTACGAGCAGTACTTC
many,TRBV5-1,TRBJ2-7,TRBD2,CASSLTSGGYYEQYF,TGCGCCAGCAGCTTGACTAGCGGGGGCTACTACGAGCAGTACTTC
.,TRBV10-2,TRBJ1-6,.,CVSQETTANSPLHF,TGCGTCAGCCAAGAGACGACAGCTAATTCACCCCTCCACTTT
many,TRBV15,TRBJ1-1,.,CATSRGRGITEAFF,TGTGCCACCAGCAGGGGCAGGGGTATCACTGAAGCTTTCTTT